This T cell receptor (beta chain) was captured in a study of OX40 agonist ivuxolimab in advanced cancers. Germline-derived CDR1 and CDR2 are PRHDT and FYEKMQ (reference sequence). V lost 0 bases to trimming and J lost 5 bases, with 11 bases between them. CDR3 length: 14 amino acids. Autoimmune disease history or systemic immunosuppression excluded patients. Clones were sequenced by immunoSEQ multiplex PCR, and TCRdb holds only the in-frame ones, with some missing. The sample has more than 50,000 clones, 70% to 80% seen once. The starting material was CD4+ or CD8+ T cells sorted from blood, obtained in a trial of the OX40 agonist ivuxolimab. The clonotype was recovered from an adult with an advanced solid tumor such as melanoma, head and neck, liver or kidney cancer. The rearrangement joins TRBV13 to TRBJ2-7; D unresolved. The CDR3 nucleotides read TGTGCCAGCAGCTTAGGCATAGGGCTTGACGAGCAGTACTTC. This gives the protein CASSLGIGLDEQYF.